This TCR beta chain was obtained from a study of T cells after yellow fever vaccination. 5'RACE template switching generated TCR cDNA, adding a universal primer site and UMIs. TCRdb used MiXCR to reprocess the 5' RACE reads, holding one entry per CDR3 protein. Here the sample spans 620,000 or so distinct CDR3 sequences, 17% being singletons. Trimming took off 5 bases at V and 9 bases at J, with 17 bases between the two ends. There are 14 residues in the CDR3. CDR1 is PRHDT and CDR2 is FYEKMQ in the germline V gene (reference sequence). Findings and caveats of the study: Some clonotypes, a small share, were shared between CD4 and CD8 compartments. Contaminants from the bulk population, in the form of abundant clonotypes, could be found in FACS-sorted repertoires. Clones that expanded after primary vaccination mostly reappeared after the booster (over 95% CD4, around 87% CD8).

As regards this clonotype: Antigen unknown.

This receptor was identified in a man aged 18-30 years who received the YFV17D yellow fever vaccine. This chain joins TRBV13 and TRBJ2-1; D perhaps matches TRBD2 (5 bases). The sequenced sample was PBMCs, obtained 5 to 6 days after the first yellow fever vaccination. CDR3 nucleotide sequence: TGTGCCAGCAGCATCACCTTCTTGGGGAGTGAGCAGTTCTTC. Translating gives CASSITFLGSEQFF.